These T cell receptor beta chains were read from a single sample in a study of blood T cell repertoires in COVID-19. TCRdb's table, derived via immunoSEQ multiplex PCR, lists solely in-frame clones and lacks some. The table shows roughly 200,000 clones, with roughly 84% occurring only once. The sample comprised peripheral blood. The receptors come from an elderly woman with acute or convalescent COVID-19. Both conserved end residues are part of each CDR3. Fields, in order: clone size, D gene, V gene, J gene, CDR3 protein, CDR3 DNA. The D gene is left open where the match is weak. Size tells how often a clone was seen (once, few, many) or the class of an expanded clone, and some rows leave it out.

abundance: once
d_gene: TRBD1
v_gene: TRBV11-2
j_gene: TRBJ1-4
CDR3aa: CASSTLKQGYNEKLFF
CDR3nt: TGTGCCAGCAGCACCCTCAAACAGGGGTATAATGAAAAACTGTTTTTT

abundance: -
d_gene: TRBD2
v_gene: TRBV19
j_gene: TRBJ2-1
CDR3aa: CASSPYGLAGGPRFF
CDR3nt: TGTGCCAGTAGCCCATACGGACTAGCGGGAGGGCCGAGGTTCTTC

abundance: -
d_gene: TRBD2
v_gene: TRBV5-1
j_gene: TRBJ2-7
CDR3aa: CASSLESSGYTYEQYF
CDR3nt: TGCGCCAGCAGCTTGGAATCTAGCGGTTATACCTACGAGCAGTACTTC

abundance: -
d_gene: -
v_gene: TRBV27
j_gene: TRBJ2-5
CDR3aa: CASSFAGVPAGTQYF
CDR3nt: TGTGCCAGCAGTTTCGCCGGGGTCCCCGCGGGGACCCAGTACTTC

abundance: -
d_gene: TRBD1
v_gene: TRBV7-3
j_gene: TRBJ2-3
CDR3aa: CASSFDRVGNTQYF
CDR3nt: TGTGCCAGCAGCTTCGACAGGGTGGGGAATACGCAGTATTTT

abundance: -
d_gene: -
v_gene: TRBV3-1/TRBV3-2
j_gene: TRBJ2-2
CDR3aa: CASSHDTGELFF
CDR3nt: TGTGCCAGCAGCCACGACACCGGGGAGCTGTTTTTT

abundance: once
d_gene: -
v_gene: TRBV27
j_gene: TRBJ2-2
CDR3aa: CASSLLLSRGYGTGELFF
CDR3nt: TGTGCCAGCAGTCTCCTCCTTTCAAGGGGGTATGGCACCGGGGAGCTGTTTTTT

abundance: few
d_gene: TRBD1
v_gene: TRBV19
j_gene: TRBJ1-2
CDR3aa: CASKLSSGGDYGYTF
CDR3nt: TGTGCCAGTAAATTAAGTTCAGGGGGCGACTATGGCTACACCTTC

abundance: -
d_gene: -
v_gene: TRBV4-3
j_gene: TRBJ2-1
CDR3aa: CASSQDRSNEQFF
CDR3nt: TGCGCCAGCAGCCAAGATCGGAGCAATGAGCAGTTCTTC

abundance: -
d_gene: -
v_gene: TRBV24-1
j_gene: TRBJ2-3
CDR3aa: CATSGGRTDTQYF
CDR3nt: TGTGCCACCAGTGGCGGTCGGACAGATACGCAGTATTTT

abundance: -
d_gene: TRBD2
v_gene: TRBV7-3
j_gene: TRBJ2-6
CDR3aa: CASSSIHRGSPGANVLTF
CDR3nt: TGTGCCAGCAGCTCGATTCATCGCGGGAGCCCTGGGGCCAACGTCCTGACTTTC

abundance: -
d_gene: -
v_gene: TRBV6-5
j_gene: TRBJ1-2
CDR3aa: CARSGGRGNYGYTF
CDR3nt: TGTGCCAGAAGCGGGGGGCGAGGTAACTATGGCTACACCTTC

abundance: -
d_gene: -
v_gene: TRBV19
j_gene: TRBJ2-3
CDR3aa: CASSIGRVKADTQYF
CDR3nt: TGTGCCAGTAGTATCGGCAGGGTGAAGGCAGATACGCAGTATTTT

abundance: -
d_gene: -
v_gene: TRBV6-5
j_gene: TRBJ2-5
CDR3aa: CASSYSYRSLEETQYF
CDR3nt: TGTGCCAGCAGTTACTCATACCGGAGCCTTGAAGAGACCCAGTACTTC

abundance: once
d_gene: TRBD1
v_gene: TRBV10-3
j_gene: TRBJ1-2
CDR3aa: CAISESRGDRADYGYTF
CDR3nt: TGTGCCATCAGTGAGTCGAGAGGGGACAGGGCGGACTATGGCTACACCTTC

abundance: once
d_gene: -
v_gene: TRBV5-4
j_gene: TRBJ1-1
CDR3aa: CASSLEGAGREAFF
CDR3nt: TGTGCCAGCAGCTTGGAAGGTGCAGGGAGGGAAGCTTTCTTT

abundance: -
d_gene: -
v_gene: TRBV20-1
j_gene: TRBJ1-1
CDR3aa: CSASSGDTEAFF
CDR3nt: TGCAGTGCTAGTTCGGGAGACACTGAAGCTTTCTTT

abundance: few
d_gene: -
v_gene: TRBV20-1
j_gene: TRBJ1-5
CDR3aa: CSASIDRYQPQHF
CDR3nt: TGCAGTGCTAGTATCGATCGGTATCAGCCCCAGCATTTT

abundance: -
d_gene: -
v_gene: TRBV10-3
j_gene: TRBJ2-2
CDR3aa: CAISRGTENTGELFF
CDR3nt: TGTGCCATCAGTCGCGGGACAGAGAACACCGGGGAGCTGTTTTTT

abundance: few
d_gene: -
v_gene: TRBV5-1
j_gene: TRBJ1-1
CDR3aa: CASSSQQGDTEAFF
CDR3nt: TGCGCCAGCAGCTCCCAACAGGGAGATACTGAAGCTTTCTTT

abundance: -
d_gene: -
v_gene: TRBV11-2
j_gene: TRBJ2-7
CDR3aa: CASSLSLASSYEQYF
CDR3nt: TGTGCCAGCAGCCTCAGCCTAGCGTCCTCCTACGAGCAGTACTTC

abundance: -
d_gene: TRBD2
v_gene: TRBV27
j_gene: TRBJ2-3
CDR3aa: CASSLASGRGTDTQYF
CDR3nt: TGTGCCAGCAGTTTGGCTAGCGGGAGGGGCACAGATACGCAGTATTTT

abundance: -
d_gene: -
v_gene: TRBV7-2
j_gene: TRBJ2-2
CDR3aa: CASSSNRASNTGELFF
CDR3nt: TGTGCCAGCAGCTCAAACAGGGCTTCGAACACCGGGGAGCTGTTTTTT

abundance: -
d_gene: TRBD1
v_gene: TRBV6-6
j_gene: TRBJ1-5
CDR3aa: CASSQDRAGGQPQHF
CDR3nt: TGTGCCAGCAGTCAAGACAGGGCCGGGGGTCAGCCCCAGCATTTT

abundance: -
d_gene: -
v_gene: TRBV18
j_gene: TRBJ1-1
CDR3aa: CASSPYMNTEAFF
CDR3nt: TGTGCCAGCTCACCATATATGAACACTGAAGCTTTCTTT

abundance: -
d_gene: TRBD1
v_gene: TRBV5-5
j_gene: TRBJ1-5
CDR3aa: CASSRDRGNSNQPQHF
CDR3nt: TGTGCCAGCAGCCGTGACAGGGGGAATAGCAATCAGCCCCAGCATTTT

abundance: -
d_gene: -
v_gene: TRBV2
j_gene: TRBJ2-3
CDR3aa: CASSGTAGADTQYF
CDR3nt: TGTGCCAGCAGTGGAACGGCTGGAGCAGATACGCAGTATTTT

abundance: -
d_gene: TRBD1
v_gene: TRBV28
j_gene: TRBJ1-2
CDR3aa: CATSTGAYGYTF
CDR3nt: TGTGCCACCTCGACAGGGGCCTATGGCTACACCTTC

abundance: -
d_gene: -
v_gene: TRBV7-9
j_gene: TRBJ2-3
CDR3aa: CASSPSTDTQYF
CDR3nt: TGTGCCAGCAGCCCTAGCACAGATACGCAGTATTTT

abundance: -
d_gene: -
v_gene: TRBV7-2
j_gene: TRBJ2-7
CDR3aa: CASSLVFNHEQYF
CDR3nt: TGTGCCAGCAGCTTAGTGTTTAATCACGAGCAGTACTTC

abundance: -
d_gene: TRBD1
v_gene: TRBV12-3/TRBV12-4
j_gene: TRBJ1-2
CDR3aa: CASRDWDRAGYTF
CDR3nt: TGTGCCAGCAGGGATTGGGACAGAGCCGGCTACACCTTC

abundance: once
d_gene: TRBD1
v_gene: TRBV2
j_gene: TRBJ1-5
CDR3aa: CASSGGQGAGNQPQHF
CDR3nt: TGTGCCAGCAGTGGAGGACAGGGGGCGGGCAATCAGCCCCAGCATTTT

abundance: -
d_gene: TRBD1
v_gene: TRBV2
j_gene: TRBJ2-4
CDR3aa: CASGSGTGRDIQYF
CDR3nt: TGTGCCAGCGGTTCCGGGACAGGGAGAGACATTCAGTACTTC

abundance: -
d_gene: TRBD1
v_gene: TRBV11-2
j_gene: TRBJ1-6
CDR3aa: CASSLEPIWDRTTNSPLHF
CDR3nt: TGTGCCAGCAGCTTAGAACCGATCTGGGACAGAACGACTAATTCACCCCTCCACTTT

abundance: -
d_gene: -
v_gene: TRBV6-6
j_gene: TRBJ2-7
CDR3aa: CASRPTVSSYEQYF
CDR3nt: TGTGCCAGCAGGCCTACCGTTAGCTCCTACGAGCAGTACTTC

abundance: -
d_gene: -
v_gene: TRBV19
j_gene: TRBJ2-7
CDR3aa: CASRQGSYEQYF
CDR3nt: TGTGCCAGTCGTCAGGGATCCTACGAGCAGTACTTC

abundance: -
d_gene: -
v_gene: TRBV24-1
j_gene: TRBJ1-2
CDR3aa: CATSPETGGSYGYTF
CDR3nt: TGTGCCACCAGTCCGGAGACCGGGGGTAGCTATGGCTACACCTTC

abundance: few
d_gene: -
v_gene: TRBV5-1
j_gene: TRBJ2-5
CDR3aa: CASRQGSQETQYF
CDR3nt: TGCGCCAGCCGCCAGGGGTCCCAAGAGACCCAGTACTTC

abundance: -
d_gene: -
v_gene: TRBV30
j_gene: TRBJ1-4
CDR3aa: CACPRAANEKLFF
CDR3nt: TGTGCCTGTCCTAGAGCGGCTAATGAAAAACTGTTTTTT

abundance: few
d_gene: TRBD1
v_gene: TRBV2
j_gene: TRBJ2-1
CDR3aa: CASIPDRDNEQFF
CDR3nt: TGTGCCAGCATTCCGGACAGGGACAATGAGCAGTTCTTC

abundance: -
d_gene: -
v_gene: TRBV11-2
j_gene: TRBJ2-4
CDR3aa: CASSNPTLINIQYF
CDR3nt: TGTGCCAGCAGCAATCCTACTCTAATTAACATTCAGTACTTC

abundance: -
d_gene: TRBD2
v_gene: TRBV7-9
j_gene: TRBJ2-1
CDR3aa: CASSLELASNEQFF
CDR3nt: TGTGCCAGCAGCTTAGAACTAGCGTCAAATGAGCAGTTCTTC

abundance: -
d_gene: -
v_gene: TRBV6-2/TRBV6-3
j_gene: TRBJ1-1
CDR3aa: CASSYAWTKAFF
CDR3nt: TGTGCCAGCAGTTACGCTTGGACAAAAGCTTTCTTT

abundance: -
d_gene: -
v_gene: TRBV7-9
j_gene: TRBJ2-2
CDR3aa: CASSPIAGLKRPGELFF
CDR3nt: TGTGCCAGCAGTCCAATTGCGGGACTGAAGAGACCCGGGGAGCTGTTTTTT

abundance: -
d_gene: TRBD1
v_gene: TRBV25-1
j_gene: TRBJ1-1
CDR3aa: CASRGQEVTEAFF
CDR3nt: TGTGCCAGCAGAGGACAGGAAGTCACTGAAGCTTTCTTT

abundance: -
d_gene: -
v_gene: TRBV28
j_gene: TRBJ2-1
CDR3aa: CASSRIRDNNEQFF
CDR3nt: TGTGCCAGCAGTCGAATCCGGGACAACAATGAGCAGTTCTTC

abundance: -
d_gene: TRBD2
v_gene: TRBV4-1
j_gene: TRBJ2-1
CDR3aa: CASSQAGLADYNEQFF
CDR3nt: TGCGCCAGCAGCCAAGCAGGACTAGCGGACTACAATGAGCAGTTCTTC

abundance: -
d_gene: -
v_gene: TRBV7-9
j_gene: TRBJ2-3
CDR3aa: CASSLDRPRVTQYF
CDR3nt: TGTGCCAGCAGCTTAGACAGGCCGCGCGTTACGCAGTATTTT

abundance: -
d_gene: -
v_gene: TRBV5-1
j_gene: TRBJ2-2
CDR3aa: CASSLDPGGADTGELFF
CDR3nt: TGCGCCAGCAGCTTGGATCCGGGGGGCGCGGACACCGGGGAGCTGTTTTTT

abundance: few
d_gene: TRBD2
v_gene: TRBV7-2
j_gene: TRBJ2-1
CDR3aa: CASSLGLANEQFF
CDR3nt: TGTGCCAGCAGCTTAGGACTAGCAAATGAGCAGTTCTTC

abundance: once
d_gene: -
v_gene: TRBV28
j_gene: TRBJ2-5
CDR3aa: CASSLEQAWGTQYF
CDR3nt: TGTGCCAGCAGTTTAGAACAGGCCTGGGGGACCCAGTACTTC

abundance: once
d_gene: TRBD2
v_gene: TRBV29-1
j_gene: TRBJ2-5
CDR3aa: CSVRGSKGRETQYF
CDR3nt: TGCAGCGTTCGCGGGAGCAAAGGGCGAGAGACCCAGTACTTC